This T cell receptor (beta chain) originates from a study of blood T cell repertoires in COVID-19. CDR3 length equals 15 residues. Germline values: CDR1 LNHDA, CDR2 SQIVND (reference sequence). The V gene end was trimmed by 5 bases and the J gene end by 6 bases; junction bases not matched to a gene: 8. The data were produced by immunoSEQ multiplex PCR, yet TCRdb's version contains in-frame clones alone and is incomplete. Among 110,000 to 150,000 clones listed, under 90% were seen once. The receptor was isolated from a human donor in a cohort sampled during active COVID-19. V usage is TRBV19 and J usage is TRBJ1-5; the match to TRBD1 covers 9 bases. The source material was peripheral blood. CDR3 amino acids: CASSGDRVHAQPQHF. The CDR3 coding sequence is TGTGCCAGTAGTGGGGACAGGGTTCATGCTCAGCCCCAGCATTTT. The full variable domain, its missing parts supplied by reference TRBV19 and TRBJ1-5, is DGGITQSPKYLFRKEGQNVTLSCEQNLNHDAMYWYRQDPGQGLRLIYYSQIVNDFQKGDIAEGYSVSREKKESFPLTVTSAQKNPTAFYLCASSGDRVHAQPQHFGDGTRLSIL.